These 16 T cell receptor beta chains were all obtained from the same sample, sequenced in a study of CDR3 diversity in severe acne. One entry per CDR3 protein results from TCRdb running MiXCR on the PCR reads. The table has more than 85,000 distinct CDR3 sequences, about 50% seen once. Sequencing was performed on blood. These receptors originate from a male donor in good health, serving as a control.

The chain combines TRBV9 with TRBJ1-5, with D perhaps TRBD1 (5 bases). Germline values: CDR1 SGDLS, CDR2 YYNGEE. V was shortened by 3 bases and J by 6 bases, with 16 bases between the two germline ends. The CDR3 has 15 amino acids. The CDR3 sequence is CASSGGGASGQPQHF. CDR3 coding DNA: TGTGCCAGCAGCGGGGGCGGGGCCAGTGGTCAGCCCCAGCATTTT.

The chain couples TRBV15 to TRBJ2-7; D may be TRBD2 (6 bases). The CDR3 extends over 15 amino acids. The V end was cut by 0 bases, the J end by 2 bases, with 11 bases between. Per germline, CDR1 LNHNV and CDR2 YYDKDF (reference sequence). This CDR3 is CATSREGGRTYEQYF. Here the CDR3 DNA reads TGTGCCACCAGCAGAGAGGGAGGTCGAACCTACGAGCAGTACTTC.

This clonotype was detected ten times or more. This chain links TRBV11-2 with TRBJ2-2, with D uncertain. V was shortened by 3 bases and J by 0 bases, with 11 bases between the two germline ends. CDR1 and CDR2 (germline): SGHAT, FQNNGV. The CDR3 has 16 residues. CDR3: CASSFDGYPNTGELFF. The CDR3 coding sequence is TGTGCCAGCAGCTTCGACGGATATCCGAACACCGGGGAGCTGTTTTTT. The whole variable domain, remainder taken from reference TRBV11-2 and TRBJ2-2, is EAGVAQSPRYKIIEKRQSVAFWCNPISGHATLYWYQQILGQGPKLLIQFQNNGVVDDSQLPKDRFSAERLKGVDSTLKIQPAKLEDSAVYLCASSFDGYPNTGELFFGEGSRLTVL.

This CDR3 is CSAFSGTSGSGTQYF. In nucleotides, the CDR3 is TGCAGTGCCTTCTCCGGGACTAGCGGGAGCGGTACCCAGTACTTC. The chain employs TRBV20-1 and TRBJ2-5; 14 bases are shared with TRBD2. The germline gives CDR1 DFQATT, CDR2 SNEGSKA (reference sequence). The CDR3 loop spans 15 amino acids. The V segment lost 6 bases and the J segment 8 bases; nucleotides outside the gene matches: 11.

V usage is TRBV28 and J usage is TRBJ1-1, with D perhaps TRBD1 (5 bases). V lost 7 bases and J 8 bases, leaving 29 bases between the germline ends. The CDR3 consists of 17 residues. The germline V gene encodes CDR1 MDHEN and CDR2 SYDVKM. This CDR3 reads CASTVTSVWGGRGEAFF. The CDR3 DNA is TGTGCCAGCACCGTCACGTCTGTATGGGGCGGACGCGGCGAAGCTTTCTTT.

The chain links TRBV6-5 to TRBJ2-1, with 8 positions matching TRBD2. This CDR3 comprises 15 residues. V lost 6 bases to trimming and J lost 5 bases; unmatched junction nucleotides: 9. The V gene's germline CDR1 is MNHEY and CDR2 SVGAGI. CDR3 sequence reads: CASSQYGTSHNEQFF. Here the CDR3 DNA reads TGTGCCAGCAGCCAGTACGGGACTAGTCACAATGAGCAGTTCTTC.

The chain combines TRBV7-2 with TRBJ1-1; 8 nucleotides line up with TRBD1. Germline-derived CDR1 and CDR2 are SGHTA and FQGNSA. The trim removed 6 bases at V and 1 base at J, leaving 10 bases unmatched. The CDR3 spans 16 residues. CDR3 in amino acids: CASSPRTGTGNTEAFF. For the CDR3, the DNA is TGTGCCAGCAGTCCTCGCACCGGGACAGGGAACACTGAAGCTTTCTTT.

The chain uses TRBV27 and TRBJ1-5; TRBD1 might be the D (5 bases). Looked up from germline, CDR1 is MNHEY and CDR2 is SMNVEV (reference sequence). The V and J ends lost 3 bases and 7 bases respectively, with 13 bases between them. The CDR3 totals 14 residues. The CDR3 spells CASSFSGRAQPQHF. CDR3 sequence (DNA): TGTGCCAGCAGTTTTTCAGGGCGAGCACAGCCCCAGCATTTT.

This clonotype was observed at least ten times. The chain uses TRBV20-1 and TRBJ2-2; tentative D call: TRBD2 (5 bases). Trimming shortened V by 6 bases and J by 3 bases, and 14 bases separated the two germline ends. CDR3 size: 14 residues. In germline, CDR1 is DFQATT, CDR2 SNEGSKA (reference sequence). This CDR3 is CSAAPGSHTGELFF. The CDR3 nucleotides are TGCAGTGCCGCACCGGGATCACACACCGGGGAGCTGTTTTTT.

This clonotype was found a few times. This rearrangement joins TRBV2 to TRBJ1-1; D may be TRBD1 (5 bases). Germline V CDR1 and CDR2: SNHLY, FYNNEI. The V gene lost 6 bases and the J gene lost 6 bases, with 11 bases spanning the gap. This CDR3 region has 12 residues. The CDR3 DNA reads TGTGCCAGCAGGAGACAGCACCCTGAAGCTTTCTTT. Its translation: CASRRQHPEAFF.

V gene TRBV29-1 combines with J gene TRBJ1-1, with 7 bases lining up with TRBD1. Germline CDR1 is SQVTM and CDR2 is ANQGSEA. This CDR3 has 11 residues. V dropped 7 bases and J dropped 3; count of bases not matched to a gene: 2. The CDR3 protein is CSARGDTEAFF. The DNA for the CDR3 is TGCAGCGCCAGGGGGGACACTGAAGCTTTCTTT.

This clonotype was counted only a few times. The chain joins TRBV11-2 to TRBJ2-5; D may be TRBD1 or TRBD2 (5 bases each). The V end lost 4 bases, the J end lost 5 bases, and 14 bases lay between the germline ends. The CDR3 runs 14 residues. In germline, CDR1 is SGHAT, CDR2 FQNNGV. CDR3 loop: CASSSLKGTETQYF. CDR3 sequence (DNA): TGTGCCAGCAGCTCCCTGAAGGGGACGGAGACCCAGTACTTC.

This clonotype was detected a few times. The chain carries TRBV20-1 and TRBJ1-5, with TRBD1 identical over 7 bases. The CDR3 consists of 13 residues. V was clipped by 4 bases and J by 5 bases; unmatched bases: 5. CDR1 and CDR2 from the germline V gene are DFQATT and SNEGSKA (reference sequence). The DNA for the CDR3 is TGCAGTGCTATCCCAGGGGGAGATCAGCCCCAGCATTTT. It codes for CSAIPGGDQPQHF.

The chain couples TRBV24-1 to TRBJ1-2; possibly TRBD1 for D (5 bases). Deletions cut 2 bases from V and 4 bases from J, with 10 bases between. Germline V gene lookup returns CDR1 KGHDR and CDR2 SFDVKD. The CDR3 runs 14 residues. CDR3 loop: CATSDSTEVYGYTF. The DNA for the CDR3 is TGTGCCACCAGTGATTCGACAGAGGTCTATGGCTACACCTTC.

The V and J genes are TRBV29-1 and TRBJ2-5; either TRBD1 or TRBD2 may supply D (7 bases each). Per germline, CDR1 SQVTM and CDR2 ANQGSEA. The CDR3 covers 11 residues. DNA for the CDR3: TGCACCGTGTCTCCAGCGGGACAGCAGTACTTC. This sequence encodes CTVSPAGQQYF.

The rearrangement uses TRBV5-4 and TRBJ1-6; TRBD1 matches at 11 bases. CDR1 and CDR2 from the germline V gene are SGHNT and YYREEE (reference sequence). Unmatched junction bases numbered 2, after V lost 0 bases and J lost 9 bases. CDR3 length: 15 amino acids. DNA of the CDR3: TGTGCCAGCAGCTTGGCCGGGACAGGGGGTTCACCCCTCCACTTT. Protein sequence: CASSLAGTGGSPLHF.